This entry features one TCR beta chain sequence. Its antigen is still unknown. This record belongs to a study of shared clonotypes between healthy human individuals. Study at large: Serving as donors were a couple of women and three men, whose ages spanned 18 to 49. Each donor's CD8 memory used one plate, CD8 naive two, each CD4 subset three.

The study, taken as a whole, reports: The diversity represented, both genetic and in exposure history, was limited by few donors.

V was pared by 0 bases and J by 0 bases, with 5 bases of the junction left unmatched. Per the germline V gene, CDR1 is LNHNV and CDR2 is YYDKDF (reference sequence). The CDR3 length is 16 residues. The authors divided CD4+ cells into CD45RA+ naive and CD45RA-negative memory subsets. Produced via immunoSEQ multiplex PCR; TCRdb's table is partial and in-frame only. Here the sample spans approximately 500,000 clones, around 96% being singletons. The source is a woman in her twenties or thirties in good health. The sequencing input was naive CD4+ T cells sorted from blood. Indicated subset: CD45RA+ positively selected. J is TRBJ2-7 and V is TRBV15, with 7 bases aligning to TRBD2. The CDR3 nucleotides read TGTGCCACCAGCAGAGATAGGGCTAGCGGCTCCTACGAGCAGTACTTC. Translation gives CATSRDRASGSYEQYF. Combining the CDR3 with reference TRBV15 and TRBJ2-7 gives the whole variable domain DAMVIQNPRYQVTQFGKPVTLSCSQTLNHNVMYWYQQKSSQAPKLLFHYYDKDFNNEADTPDNFQSRRPNTSFCFLDIRSPGLGDTAMYLCATSRDRASGSYEQYFGPGTRLTVT.